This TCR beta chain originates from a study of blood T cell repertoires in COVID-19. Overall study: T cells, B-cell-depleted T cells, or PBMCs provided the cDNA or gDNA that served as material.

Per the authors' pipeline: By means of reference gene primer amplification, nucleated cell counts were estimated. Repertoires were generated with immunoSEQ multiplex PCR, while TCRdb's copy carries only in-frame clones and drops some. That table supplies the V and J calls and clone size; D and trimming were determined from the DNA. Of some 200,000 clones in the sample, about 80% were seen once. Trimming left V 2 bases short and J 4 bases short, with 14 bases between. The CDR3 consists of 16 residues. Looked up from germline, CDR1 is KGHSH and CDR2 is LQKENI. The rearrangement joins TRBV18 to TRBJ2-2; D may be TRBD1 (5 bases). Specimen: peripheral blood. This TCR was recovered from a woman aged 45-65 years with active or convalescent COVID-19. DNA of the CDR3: TGTGCCAGCTCACCAAGTACAGGAAGCCCCACCGGGGAGCTGTTTTTT. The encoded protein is CASSPSTGSPTGELFF.